This passage covers 13 T cell receptor beta chains from one sample sequenced in a study of blood T cell repertoires in COVID-19. Assay used: immunoSEQ multiplex PCR; TCRdb lists only in-frame clones, some missing. Of 250,000 or so clones in the sample, about four fifths are singletons; the top ten hold 1.8%. The sample taken for sequencing was PBMCs or T cells enriched from blood (not recorded which). The receptors were gathered from a man in his sixties who had recovered from COVID-19.

The chain combines TRBV3-1 (or the pseudogene TRBV3-2) with TRBJ1-5; D might be TRBD1 (5 bases). The CDR3 covers 15 residues. Germline values: CDR1 LGHDT, CDR2 YNNKEL (reference sequence). The V and J ends lost 0 bases and 7 bases respectively, with 13 bases between them. CDR3 residues: CASSQDAGLRQPQHF. CDR3 in DNA: TGTGCCAGCAGCCAAGATGCAGGGCTGCGACAGCCCCAGCATTTT.

The chain carries TRBV30 and TRBJ1-2; the D gene is possibly TRBD1 (5 bases). CDR1 is GTSNPN and CDR2 is SVGIG in the germline V gene (reference sequence). The V end was cut by 4 bases, the J end by 8 bases, with 14 bases between. This CDR3 comprises 12 residues. The CDR3 nucleotides are TGTGCCTGGACAGGGCCCAGATGGGGCTACACCTTC. Amino acid sequence: CAWTGPRWGYTF. The entire variable domain, with the rest obtained from reference TRBV30 and TRBJ1-2, is as follows: SQTIHQWPATLVQPVGSPLSLECTVEGTSNPNLYWYRQAAGRGLQLLFYSVGIGQISSEVPQNLSASRPQDRQFILSSKKLLLSDSGFYLCAWTGPRWGYTFGSGTRLTVV.

This rearrangement joins TRBV5-1 to TRBJ2-2; 13 positions agree with TRBD2. The V and J ends lost 3 bases and 6 bases, in that order; junction bases with no gene match: 5. In germline, CDR1 is SGHRS, CDR2 YFSETQ. The CDR3 runs to 16 residues. CDR3 residues: CASSSRTSGGSGELFF. CDR3 DNA: TGCGCCAGCAGCTCGAGGACTAGCGGGGGTTCCGGGGAGCTGTTTTTT.

This rearrangement joins TRBV10-3 to TRBJ1-1; possible D gene TRBD1, 5 bases. The germline V and J ends were trimmed by 6 bases and 5 bases, with 19 bases remaining between them. Germline V gives CDR1 ENHRY, CDR2 SYGVKD. The CDR3 has 15 residues. The DNA of the CDR3 is TGTGCCATCAGAGTCGATGGGGCGCAAAAAACTGAAGCTTTCTTT. It encodes CAIRVDGAQKTEAFF.

The J gene is TRBJ2-7, the V gene TRBV3-1 (or the pseudogene TRBV3-2); perhaps TRBD1 as D (6 bases). Trimming took off 0 bases at V and 3 bases at J, with 9 bases between the two ends. CDR1 LGHDT and CDR2 YNNKEL come from the germline V gene (reference sequence). This CDR3 has 14 amino acids. The CDR3 DNA reads TGTGCCAGCAGCCAAGACAGGGGCCTCTACGAGCAGTACTTC. This sequence encodes CASSQDRGLYEQYF.

The chain carries TRBV7-2 and TRBJ1-6; D is unclear. The CDR3 contains 13 residues. V lost 4 bases and J 6 bases, leaving 7 bases between the germline ends. Germline assignment: CDR1 SGHTA and CDR2 FQGNSA. The CDR3 loop reads CASSYYSNSPLHF. The CDR3 DNA reads as TGTGCCAGCAGCTATTACAGTAATTCACCCCTCCACTTT.

V usage is TRBV30 and J usage is TRBJ1-2; 7 bases map to TRBD1. The CDR3 has 20 amino acids. Germline CDR1 reads GTSNPN; CDR2 reads SVGIG (reference sequence). V dropped 2 bases and J dropped 0; count of bases not matched to a gene: 21. CDR3 sequence: CAWSPWTGDFNPKANYGYTF. CDR3 nucleotide sequence: TGTGCCTGGAGTCCTTGGACAGGAGACTTTAACCCTAAAGCTAACTATGGCTACACCTTC.

The chain links TRBV7-8 to TRBJ2-1, with TRBD2 matching 11 bases. The length of the CDR3 is 15 residues. Trimming removed 4 bases from V and 8 bases from J; junction bases left unmatched: 7. CDR1 and CDR2 from the germline V gene are SGHVS and FQNEAQ. CDR3 loop: CASSSLAGAGDEQFF. The CDR3 DNA reads TGTGCCAGCAGCTCACTAGCGGGGGCCGGCGATGAGCAGTTCTTC. Drawing the rest from reference TRBV7-8 and TRBJ2-1, the complete variable domain is GAGVSQSPRYKVAKRGQDVALRCDPISGHVSLFWYQQALGQGPEFLTYFQNEAQLDKSGLPSDRFFAERPEGSVSTLKIQRTQQEDSAVYLCASSSLAGAGDEQFFGPGTRLTVL.

The chain combines TRBV29-1 with TRBJ2-1; TRBD2 matches 7 bases. The length of the CDR3 is 13 residues. Germline V gives CDR1 SQVTM, CDR2 ANQGSEA. Trimming cost V 4 bases and J 4 bases; bases outside gene matches: 4. The CDR3 DNA sequence: TGCAGCGTTGCGGGGGGAATATACAATGAGCAGTTCTTC. It codes for CSVAGGIYNEQFF.

The chain joins TRBV2 to TRBJ1-3, with TRBD1 matching 9 bases. CDR3 length: 18 amino acids. V lost 2 bases, J lost 0 bases, and 8 bases stayed unmatched. Germline CDR1 and CDR2: SNHLY and FYNNEI. CDR3 DNA: TGTGCCAGCAGTGAACTGGGACAGGGATGGGGCTCTGGAAACACCATATATTTT. Encoded protein: CASSELGQGWGSGNTIYF.

The chain has TRBV18 and TRBJ2-3, with 8 bases matching TRBD1. Germline CDR1 is KGHSH and CDR2 is LQKENI. CDR3 size: 15 residues. J lost 0 bases, V lost 5 bases, and 4 bases had no gene match. The CDR3 is CASSGTGASTDTQYF. The CDR3 DNA reads as TGTGCCAGCTCAGGGACAGGAGCTAGCACAGATACGCAGTATTTT.

The chain uses TRBV5-6 and TRBJ2-3; 15 nucleotides match TRBD2. The CDR3 covers 18 residues. The trim removed 3 bases at V and 2 bases at J, leaving 7 bases unmatched. CDR1 SGHDT and CDR2 YYEEEE come from the germline V gene. CDR3 protein: CASSSGLAGGRNTDTQYF. The CDR3 nucleotides read TGTGCCAGCAGCTCAGGACTAGCGGGGGGGCGTAACACAGATACGCAGTATTTT.

The genes are TRBV11-2 and TRBJ1-1; tentatively, D is TRBD1 (5 bases). Deletions cut 5 bases from V and 5 bases from J, with 15 bases between. The CDR3 contains 14 residues. Per germline, CDR1 SGHAT and CDR2 FQNNGV. CDR3 in DNA: TGTGCCAGCAGCCTTCTATTGGGGGGTACTGAAGCTTTCTTT. It codes for CASSLLLGGTEAFF.